This TCR beta chain was found in a study of T cell repertoires in cytomegalovirus infection. Study details: CMV epitopes that were recently identified and HLA-C-restricted were used alongside well-studied HLA-B-restricted ones. It was the public TCR beta signatures that indicated both CMV infection and matching HLA type.

About this clonotype: As yet, its antigen is unknown.

With 7 bases clipped from V and 1 base from J, the junction kept 7 bases outside the gene matches. This CDR3 spans 15 amino acids. The V gene's germline CDR1 is MNHNY and CDR2 SVGAGI (reference sequence). Overall study results and limits: There were HLA-C-restricted CMV-specific TCR beta clonotypes dominating the ex vivo response. Using cumulative public TCR beta family frequency, the authors identified those who carried CMV together with the relevant HLA.

MiXCR was run by TCRdb on the reads, yielding one entry per CDR3 protein. Of 900,000 to 950,000 distinct CDR3 sequences in the sample, approximately 32% were seen once. V and J are TRBV6-6 and TRBJ2-3; 8 bases are a match to TRBD2. Sequencing used cultured CD8+ T cells from PBMCs, obtained from culture after CMV antigen stimulation. This TCR was recovered from a human donor in good health (CMV status not recorded). Some clones in this sample may be carry-over from other donors' samples. The CDR3 is CASKNGGARTDTQYF. CDR3 DNA: TGTGCCAGCAAAAACGGGGGGGCCCGCACAGATACGCAGTATTTT.